These T cell receptor beta chains were read from a single sample in a study of CD8 T cells in ankylosing spondylitis. TCRdb re-derived calls from the 5' RACE reads in MiXCR, one entry per CDR3 protein. Altogether about 90,000 distinct CDR3 sequences are present, roughly 10% being singletons, with the ten largest covering approximately 29%. The sequencing input was blood, either unsorted or a sorted T cell fraction (not recorded which). Receptors originate from a male donor with ankylosing spondylitis. CDR3s include the opening cysteine and the closing phenylalanine or tryptophan. Fields, in order: J gene, V gene, D gene, CDR3 protein. The D gene is left open where the match is weak.

>TRBJ2-5|TRBV14|TRBD2
CASSQGLAGVETQYF
>TRBJ2-3|TRBV25-1|-
CASSEYGEGTDTQYF
>TRBJ2-1|TRBV6-5|-
CASSYGSGEQFF
>TRBJ1-2|TRBV7-8|-
CASSLVPAYGYTF
>TRBJ1-5|TRBV6-1|-
CASMVSVYSNQPQHF
>TRBJ2-5|TRBV5-6|-
CASSPDGRPEYF
>TRBJ2-1|TRBV12-3/TRBV12-4|-
CASSLANEQFF
>TRBJ2-1|TRBV11-2|-
CASSLGSPEGEIYNEQFF
>TRBJ2-1|TRBV20-1|-
CSARVLAYYNEQFF
>TRBJ2-1|TRBV6-1|TRBD1
CASSERDRNNEQFF
>TRBJ1-4|TRBV7-9|-
CASSSPGEEGEKLFF
>TRBJ2-5|TRBV7-8|TRBD2
CASSLPLGDSGRAVTQYF
>TRBJ2-7|TRBV7-9|TRBD2
CASSPEGGLAEYEQYF
>TRBJ2-7|TRBV20-1|-
CSARDWEDHPYEQYF
>TRBJ2-1|TRBV5-6|-
CASSPAGYSYNEQFF
>TRBJ1-5|TRBV19|-
CASRKRGGRQPQHF
>TRBJ2-7|TRBV20-1|TRBD1
CSARVWTGVGEQYF
>TRBJ2-2|TRBV5-1|-
CASSLDESGELFF
>TRBJ1-2|TRBV12-3/TRBV12-4|TRBD1
CASSFWDQDRGGVGYTF
>TRBJ1-2|TRBV27|-
CASSLSKRYGYTF
>TRBJ1-1|TRBV6-2/TRBV6-3|-
CASSIGTLNTEAFF
>TRBJ1-3|TRBV15|-
CATSRPRDTLLSSGNTIYF
>TRBJ2-2|TRBV28|TRBD1
CASSLADRLTGELFF
>TRBJ2-7|TRBV15|TRBD1
CATSRGAGTASYEQYF
>TRBJ2-5|TRBV7-9|TRBD2
CASTRRGAGGGETQYF
>TRBJ2-7|TRBV5-1|TRBD1
CASSTGQGAYEQYF
>TRBJ2-5|TRBV3-1|-
CASSQDSREETQYF
>TRBJ2-1|TRBV7-8|-
CASSLDSSREQFF
>TRBJ2-3|TRBV11-2|TRBD1
CASRITTGGGADTQYF
>TRBJ1-1|TRBV24-1|-
CATSDWQESEAFF
>TRBJ1-3|TRBV9|TRBD1
CASSQGGGLSGNTIYF
>TRBJ1-6|TRBV6-1|-
CASRVDSGDASPLHF
>TRBJ2-1|TRBV20-1|-
CSATRDSSREQFF
>TRBJ2-1|TRBV20-1|-
CSALTSSYNEQFF
>TRBJ2-1|TRBV30|-
CAWRPSGSSYNEQFF
>TRBJ2-5|TRBV5-6|-
CASSLGGEETQYF
>TRBJ2-1|TRBV5-1|-
CASSLEQLGIEQFF
>TRBJ2-7|TRBV14|TRBD2
CASSPPGLAGDGYEQYF
>TRBJ1-1|TRBV4-2|-
CASSQDQGSGTNTEAFF
>TRBJ1-5|TRBV10-2|-
CASSSPGNQPQHF
>TRBJ2-7|TRBV29-1|-
CSVVGQGGLYEQYF
>TRBJ2-1|TRBV27|TRBD1
CASSLMGQGGEQFF
>TRBJ2-1|TRBV6-4|TRBD2
CASSDEAGAGNEQFF
>TRBJ1-2|TRBV29-1|-
CSVAGDLGYTF
>TRBJ1-5|TRBV13|-
CASSVGGGSQPQHF
>TRBJ2-1|TRBV6-1|-
CASSDGPEELF
>TRBJ2-7|TRBV11-1|TRBD2
CASSSPGTSGYEQYF
>TRBJ1-1|TRBV12-3/TRBV12-4|-
CASSPQGVNTEAFF
>TRBJ2-3|TRBV2|-
CASSEVRTRTDTQYF
>TRBJ2-1|TRBV10-2|-
CASSDQLAEQFF
>TRBJ1-6|TRBV20-1|-
CSAPDSHSYNSPLHF
>TRBJ2-1|TRBV20-1|-
CSARDLRQASSYNEQFF
>TRBJ1-2|TRBV5-4|-
CASSLDRASGSYTF
>TRBJ2-2|TRBV5-1|TRBD1
CASSPGTALNTGELFF
>TRBJ2-1|TRBV12-3/TRBV12-4|TRBD2
CASKLAGVYNEQFF
>TRBJ2-5|TRBV7-9|TRBD2
CASSPWGLAEQTQYF
>TRBJ2-1|TRBV6-1|TRBD2
CASSEAVAGGDEQFF
>TRBJ2-7|TRBV4-1|-
CASSQDGPQRRGEQYF